Following are 32 T cell receptor beta chains from one sample sequenced in a study of blood T cell repertoires in COVID-19. Repertoires were generated with immunoSEQ multiplex PCR, while TCRdb's copy carries only in-frame clones and drops some. The table shows 100,000 to 120,000 clones, with roughly 80% occurring only once. The sequenced sample was peripheral blood. Receptor source: a woman at least 80 years old with acute or convalescent COVID-19.

The chain couples TRBV10-3 to TRBJ2-5; maybe TRBD1 (6 bases). This CDR3 has 15 residues. V was shortened by 2 bases and J by 1 base, with 11 bases between the two germline ends. CDR1 is ENHRY, CDR2 SYGVKD, per germline. DNA of the CDR3: TGTGCCATCAGTGAGATCGGACAGAGCCAAGAGACCCAGTACTTC. It translates to CAISEIGQSQETQYF.

This clone was observed a handful of times. This chain connects TRBV3-1 (or the pseudogene TRBV3-2) to TRBJ1-2, with TRBD1 matching over 7 bases. Germline CDR1 is LGHDT and CDR2 is YNNKEL (reference sequence). Trimming took 4 bases from V and 4 from J; bases not matched to a gene: 12. The CDR3 has 16 amino acids. CDR3 bases: TGTGCCAGCAGCCCAAGGGGGACCGGGACAGTCTATGGCTACACCTTC. This encodes CASSPRGTGTVYGYTF.

This sequence joins TRBV6-5 and TRBJ2-5; TRBD2 aligns across 11 bases. J was trimmed by 2 bases and V by 2 bases; bases with no gene match: 1. This CDR3 has 15 amino acids. Germline lookup yields CDR1 MNHEY and CDR2 SVGAGI. This CDR3 reads CASSYLAGGQETQYF. The CDR3 coding sequence is TGTGCCAGCAGTTACCTAGCGGGAGGACAAGAGACCCAGTACTTC.

CDR3: CASSWTGLAGELFF. The CDR3 DNA sequence: TGCGCCAGCAGCTGGACAGGTTTGGCCGGGGAGCTGTTTTTT. This chain joins TRBV5-1 and TRBJ2-2; TRBD1 matches 7 bases. V dropped 3 bases and J dropped 6; count of bases not matched to a gene: 5. The CDR3 sequence is 14 residues long. Germline-derived CDR1 and CDR2 are SGHRS and YFSETQ.

The CDR3 spells CASSLLDSRANVLTF. The CDR3 bases are TGTGCCAGTAGCCTCCTCGACAGTCGGGCCAACGTCCTGACTTTC. This chain links TRBV19 with TRBJ2-6, with a tentative D call TRBD1 (5 bases). This CDR3 spans 15 amino acids. V lost 6 bases and J 5 bases, leaving 14 bases between the germline ends. CDR1 LNHDA and CDR2 SQIVND come from the germline V gene (reference sequence). Looking up the rest from reference TRBV19 and TRBJ2-6 gives the full variable domain: DGGITQSPKYLFRKEGQNVTLSCEQNLNHDAMYWYRQDPGQGLRLIYYSQIVNDFQKGDIAEGYSVSREKKESFPLTVTSAQKNPTAFYLCASSLLDSRANVLTFGAGSRLTVL.

The rearrangement links TRBV18 to TRBJ2-5; 7 nucleotides align to TRBD1. Trimming cost V 5 bases and J 1 base; bases outside gene matches: 4. Germline CDR1 is KGHSH and CDR2 is LQKENI. This CDR3 comprises 14 residues. The CDR3 spells CASSSDRAQETQYF. CDR3 nucleotide sequence: TGTGCCAGCTCATCCGACAGGGCCCAAGAGACCCAGTACTTC.

The chain has TRBV10-1 and TRBJ2-7; D uncertain. This CDR3 is 14 amino acids long. From germline, CDR1 is WNHNN and CDR2 SYGVQD (reference sequence). V was shortened by 0 bases and J by 2 bases, with 8 bases between the two germline ends. The CDR3 DNA sequence: TGCGCCAGCAGTGAGTCCAACAAACCCTACGAGCAGTACGTC. This translates into CASSESNKPYEQYV.

This chain connects TRBV5-5 to TRBJ2-1; D not resolved. Germline CDR1 and CDR2: SGHKS and YYEKEE (reference sequence). The CDR3 covers 15 residues. The V and J ends lost 5 bases and 2 bases respectively, with 14 bases between them. This CDR3 reads CASSVPRNTYNEQFF. The CDR3, as DNA: TGTGCCAGCAGTGTCCCGCGGAATACCTACAATGAGCAGTTCTTC. The full variable domain, its missing parts supplied by reference TRBV5-5 and TRBJ2-1, is DAGVTQSPTHLIKTRGQQVTLRCSPISGHKSVSWYQQVLGQGPQFIFQYYEKEERGRGNFPDRFSARQFPNYSSELNVNALLLGDSALYLCASSVPRNTYNEQFFGPGTRLTVL.

This clone was detected a few times. V usage is TRBV5-5 and J usage is TRBJ2-2; D remains ambiguous. From germline, CDR1 is SGHKS and CDR2 YYEKEE (reference sequence). V lost 1 base to trimming and J lost 1 base, with 8 bases between them. CDR3 length: 15 residues. This CDR3 is CASSLSTKNTGELFF. The DNA of the CDR3 is TGTGCCAGCAGCTTGAGCACGAAGAACACCGGGGAGCTGTTTTTT.

For this clone: Other nucleotide sequences in the sample specify the same CDR3. This chain links TRBV19 with TRBJ1-5; D gene uncertain. Trimming removed 3 bases at V and 0 bases at J, with 6 bases between. This CDR3 has 14 amino acids. Looked up from germline, CDR1 is LNHDA and CDR2 is SQIVND (reference sequence). CDR3 in DNA: TGTGCCAGTAGTATCGGCGGTAGCAATCAGCCCCAGCATTTT. This translates into CASSIGGSNQPQHF.

The table lists this clone with a count of one. The V call is TRBV2, the J call TRBJ2-1, with D unclear. The CDR3 runs to 12 residues. The germline V gene has CDR1 SNHLY and CDR2 FYNNEI. The V and J ends lost 5 bases and 8 bases respectively, with 10 bases between them. This CDR3 is CASSSLGDEQFF. The CDR3 nucleotides are TGTGCCAGCAGTTCTCTAGGCGATGAGCAGTTCTTC.

V and J are TRBV2 and TRBJ2-5, with D tentatively TRBD2 (6 bases). The CDR3 runs 15 residues. Germline V gene data show CDR1 as SNHLY and CDR2 as FYNNEI. The V end was cut by 6 bases, the J end by 1 base, with 15 bases between. The DNA for the CDR3 is TGTGCCAGCAGCCCGGTGGGTAGCGGCCAAGAGACCCAGTACTTC. As protein: CASSPVGSGQETQYF.

The chain's CDR3 is CASSSSVTSGKYNEQFF. CDR3 DNA: TGTGCCAGTAGTTCCTCGGTGACTAGCGGGAAATACAATGAGCAGTTCTTC. V is TRBV19 and J is TRBJ2-1; 11 positions match TRBD2. Losses at the gene ends were 5 bases for V and 4 bases for J; bases not matched to a gene: 10. This CDR3 spans 17 amino acids. Per the germline V gene, CDR1 is LNHDA and CDR2 is SQIVND (reference sequence).

The chain has TRBV7-2 and TRBJ2-2, with 12 bases that match TRBD2. Germline V gene lookup returns CDR1 SGHTA and CDR2 FQGNSA. CDR3 length equals 15 residues. J was trimmed by 7 bases and V by 6 bases; bases with no gene match: 6. Here the CDR3 DNA reads TGTGCCAGCAGATGGACTAGCGGGAAAATCGGGGAGCTGTTTTTT. Residues: CASRWTSGKIGELFF.

J is TRBJ1-5 and V is TRBV5-1; D is undetermined. V was clipped by 1 base and J by 7 bases, with 15 bases between them. CDR3 length equals 15 residues. Germline CDR1 SGHRS, CDR2 YFSETQ. The CDR3 DNA is TGCGCCAGCAGCTTGATCCCAGGCTTAGGACAGCCCCAGCATTTT. It translates to CASSLIPGLGQPQHF.

The rearrangement joins TRBV15 to TRBJ2-7, with unresolved D. V shed 0 bases and J shed 4 bases, with 10 bases lying between them. CDR3 size: 14 residues. Per germline, CDR1 LNHNV and CDR2 YYDKDF (reference sequence). This chain's CDR3 is CATSRDLTEYEQYF. In DNA, the CDR3 is TGTGCCACCAGCAGAGATTTAACCGAGTACGAGCAGTACTTC.

This clone has just a few counts. The CDR3: CASSPLDRVGEKLFF. Here the CDR3 DNA reads TGTGCCAGCAGCCCCTTGGACAGGGTGGGCGAAAAACTGTTTTTT. The rearrangement links TRBV3-1 (or the pseudogene TRBV3-2) to TRBJ1-4, with 8 bases lining up with TRBD1. This CDR3 has 15 amino acids. Germline V gene lookup returns CDR1 LGHDT and CDR2 YNNKEL (reference sequence). J was trimmed by 8 bases and V by 4 bases; bases with no gene match: 9.

This clone was recorded many times. V and J are TRBV5-4 and TRBJ1-6; 8 nucleotides line up with TRBD1. The CDR3 runs 14 residues. CDR1 is SGHNT, CDR2 YYREEE, per germline (reference sequence). Losses at the gene ends were 4 bases for V and 10 bases for J; bases not matched to a gene: 7. CDR3 bases: TGTGCCAGCAGCATCCGGGACAGGCGGTCACCCCTCCACTTT. This translates into CASSIRDRRSPLHF.

The genes are TRBV27 and TRBJ2-7, with TRBD1 matching 7 bases. With 6 bases clipped from V and 2 bases from J, the junction kept 4 bases outside the gene matches. The CDR3 totals 13 residues. The germline gives CDR1 MNHEY, CDR2 SMNVEV (reference sequence). The CDR3 DNA follows: TGTGCCAGCAGGCCGGGACAGACCTACGAGCAGTACTTC. It is translated as CASRPGQTYEQYF.

The chain employs TRBV5-6 and TRBJ2-7; tentatively, D is TRBD2 (5 bases). Trimming took 2 bases from V and 5 from J, leaving 11 bases between them. This CDR3 has 13 residues. Per germline, CDR1 SGHDT and CDR2 YYEEEE. In DNA, the CDR3 is TGTGCCAGCAGCTTAGGCGGGTTGCACGAGCAGTACGTC. Amino acids: CASSLGGLHEQYV.

About this clone itself: The junction and the germline gene differ at one end; a read error may be behind it. The chain couples TRBV2 to TRBJ1-3; D gene ambiguous. Germline CDR1 reads SNHLY; CDR2 reads FYNNEI. CDR3 length: 13 amino acids. CDR3 region: CASSQAYGNTIYF. The DNA of the CDR3 is TGTGCCAGCAGTCAAGCTTATGGAAACACCATATATTTT.

The chain joins TRBV7-8 to TRBJ2-1, with D possibly matching TRBD2 (6 bases). V lost 5 bases, J lost 8 bases, and 19 bases lay in between. CDR1 is SGHVS and CDR2 is FQNEAQ in the germline V gene. The CDR3 runs to 15 residues. This CDR3 is CASSLRRGIWDEQFF. The CDR3 DNA follows: TGTGCCAGCAGCCTACGCCGGGGGATATGGGATGAGCAGTTCTTC.

The chain combines TRBV5-1 with TRBJ2-5; TRBD2 is a possible D gene (5 bases). The CDR3 runs to 14 residues. Germline CDR1 is SGHRS and CDR2 is YFSETQ. V shed 5 bases and J shed 2 bases, with 13 bases lying between them. CDR3 protein: CASSPGSSQETQYF. CDR3 coding DNA: TGCGCCAGCAGTCCGGGATCGTCACAAGAGACCCAGTACTTC.

The chain uses TRBV10-3 and TRBJ1-1; D gene ambiguous. The CDR3 runs 13 residues. Per the germline V gene, CDR1 is ENHRY and CDR2 is SYGVKD. Deletions cut 4 bases from V and 2 bases from J, with 8 bases between. In DNA, the CDR3 is TGTGCCATCAGTGCCGGGGTTAACACTGAAGCTTTCTTT. This translates into CAISAGVNTEAFF.

The chain couples TRBV7-8 to TRBJ2-5; 9 bases match TRBD2. After removal of 4 bases from V and 7 bases from J, the junction contained 10 bases not matched to a gene. Germline loops: CDR1 SGHVS, CDR2 FQNEAQ. The CDR3 totals 15 residues. The CDR3 here is CASSSEIAGVGTQYF. Here the CDR3 DNA reads TGTGCCAGCAGCTCAGAGATAGCGGGAGTGGGGACCCAGTACTTC.

The chain combines TRBV10-3 with TRBJ2-3; 10 nucleotides match TRBD2. Germline-derived CDR1 and CDR2 are ENHRY and SYGVKD. V trimming: 0 bases; J trimming: 2 bases; junction bases outside the gene matches: 8. CDR3 size: 18 residues. The CDR3 DNA follows: TGTGCCATCAGTGAGTCGCTCCAGCGGGGGGGTGTCACAGATACGCAGTATTTT. The encoded protein is CAISESLQRGGVTDTQYF.

This clone was recorded only once. This rearrangement joins TRBV30 to TRBJ2-3; 11 positions agree with TRBD2. CDR3 length: 17 amino acids. Germline V gives CDR1 GTSNPN, CDR2 SVGIG (reference sequence). With 2 bases clipped from V and 5 bases from J, the junction kept 12 bases outside the gene matches. Here the CDR3 reads CAWSIRNSGRARDTQYF. The CDR3 DNA sequence: TGTGCCTGGAGTATCAGAAATAGCGGGAGGGCCCGAGATACGCAGTATTTT.

This chain connects TRBV28 to TRBJ2-3; TRBD2 might be the D (6 bases). The germline V and J ends were trimmed by 3 bases and 5 bases, with 12 bases remaining between them. This CDR3 is 14 amino acids long. The germline V gene has CDR1 MDHEN and CDR2 SYDVKM. For the CDR3, the DNA is TGTGCCAGCAGTTTTGGGGGGAGTCAAGATACGCAGTATTTT. Translation: CASSFGGSQDTQYF.

The V and J genes are TRBV6-5 and TRBJ2-3; 16 bases are shared with TRBD2. The CDR3 extends over 16 amino acids. The germline V gene encodes CDR1 MNHEY and CDR2 SVGAGI. The J segment lost 10 bases and the V segment lost 4 bases, leaving 8 bases of the junction unmatched. CDR3 amino acids: CASSSGLAGGQGPQYF. CDR3 coding DNA: TGTGCCAGCAGTTCGGGACTAGCGGGAGGGCAGGGGCCGCAGTATTTT.

The CDR3 region is CASSLASGETDTQYF. The CDR3, as DNA: TGCGCCAGCAGCTTGGCTAGCGGGGAGACAGATACGCAGTATTTT. The chain carries TRBV5-1 and TRBJ2-3; 9 nucleotides align to TRBD2. Germline V lookup: CDR1 SGHRS, CDR2 YFSETQ. This CDR3 is built from 15 residues. The junction had 2 bases not matched to a gene; V was cut back by 0 bases and J by 3 bases.

This chain uses TRBV7-2 with TRBJ2-1; the match to TRBD1 covers 9 bases. The J segment lost 8 bases and the V segment lost 3 bases, leaving 5 bases of the junction unmatched. The length of the CDR3 is 14 residues. Germline-derived CDR1 and CDR2 are SGHTA and FQGNSA. The CDR3 region is CASSFSRDRDEQFF. Here the CDR3 DNA reads TGTGCCAGCAGCTTTTCCCGGGACAGGGATGAGCAGTTCTTC.

The rearrangement joins TRBV7-2 to TRBJ2-3; D is possibly TRBD2 (6 bases). The germline V gene encodes CDR1 SGHTA and CDR2 FQGNSA. The CDR3 has 14 amino acids. V was shortened by 1 base and J by 4 bases, with 9 bases between the two germline ends. The CDR3 DNA reads TGTGCCAGCAGCTTAGGGAGGGAAGCAGATACGCAGTATTTT. It codes for CASSLGREADTQYF.